Presented here are 25 T cell receptor beta chains from one specimen sequenced in a study of radiation and T cells in renal cell carcinoma. Time point noted: baseline pretreatment blood. The treatment here: 15 Gy SBRT to primary tumor, nephrectomy 4 weeks later. The repertoire was sequenced with immunoSEQ multiplex PCR; TCRdb's copy has only in-frame clones and lacks some. Of more than 75,000 clones listed, over 75% are singletons. This specimen was blood, taken from a patient whose treatment included radiotherapy and nephrectomy. The receptors were sampled from a man in his sixties with renal cell carcinoma.

This rearrangement joins TRBV29-1 to TRBJ2-1; D is perhaps TRBD1 or TRBD2 (8 bases each). The CDR3 extends over 15 amino acids. With 3 bases removed from V and 8 bases from J, the gap between germline ends came to 20 bases. Germline V gene data show CDR1 as SQVTM and CDR2 as ANQGSEA. For the CDR3, the DNA is TGCAGCGTTGACGGCCGGGGGGGGACAGGTTATGAGCAGTTCTTC. This gives the protein CSVDGRGGTGYEQFF.

V gene TRBV28 combines with J gene TRBJ2-2, with 8 bases that match TRBD2. This CDR3 is 17 amino acids long. V trimming: 4 bases; J trimming: 3 bases; junction bases outside the gene matches: 10. Germline CDR1 and CDR2: MDHEN and SYDVKM. CDR3 nucleotide sequence: TGTGCCAGCAGTTCGGCAGCGGGAGTAAGGTACACCGGGGAGCTGTTTTTT. Protein: CASSSAAGVRYTGELFF. The full variable domain, with the rest looked up from reference TRBV28 and TRBJ2-2, is DVKVTQSSRYLVKRTGEKVFLECVQDMDHENMFWYRQDPGLGLRLIYFSYDVKMKEKGDIPEGYSVSREKKERFSLILESASTNQTSMYLCASSSAAGVRYTGELFFGEGSRLTVL.

The chain couples TRBV10-3 to TRBJ2-6; D call uncertain. This CDR3 has 15 residues. The ends were cut back, 5 bases at V and 3 bases at J, with 11 bases in the middle. Germline values: CDR1 ENHRY, CDR2 SYGVKD. CDR3 coding DNA: TGTGCCATCAGTAATGGGTACTATGGGGCCAACGTCCTGACTTTC. As protein: CAISNGYYGANVLTF.

The rearrangement joins TRBV10-2 to TRBJ2-1; a possible D gene is TRBD2 (6 bases). The V gene's germline CDR1 is WSHSY and CDR2 SAAADI. The V gene lost 7 bases and the J gene lost 5 bases, with 15 bases spanning the gap. CDR3 length: 14 amino acids. The CDR3 spells CASTGRGLNNEQFF. As DNA, the CDR3 is TGCGCCAGCACCGGGCGGGGACTTAACAATGAGCAGTTCTTC.

The V call is TRBV7-8, the J call TRBJ1-4; D call uncertain. Germline lookup yields CDR1 SGHVS and CDR2 FQNEAQ. The CDR3 extends over 11 amino acids. The V end was cut by 1 base, the J end by 8 bases, with 2 bases between. The CDR3 DNA is TGTGCCAGCAGCTTAGACGAAAAACTGTTTTTT. Protein: CASSLDEKLFF. The full variable domain, with the rest looked up from reference TRBV7-8 and TRBJ1-4, is GAGVSQSPRYKVAKRGQDVALRCDPISGHVSLFWYQQALGQGPEFLTYFQNEAQLDKSGLPSDRFFAERPEGSVSTLKIQRTQQEDSAVYLCASSLDEKLFFGSGTQLSVL.

The rearrangement links TRBV4-1 to TRBJ2-7, with TRBD2 matching 8 bases. The CDR3 consists of 18 residues. Germline V gene lookup returns CDR1 MGHRA and CDR2 YSYEKL. V lost 1 base to trimming and J lost 4 bases; unmatched junction nucleotides: 15. The CDR3, as DNA: TGCGCCAGCAGCCAAGTTTGGGAAGGAGATAGCGGGATTTACGAGCAGTACTTC. This sequence encodes CASSQVWEGDSGIYEQYF.

The genes are TRBV5-1 and TRBJ2-2, with a possible D match to TRBD1 (6 bases). Germline loops: CDR1 SGHRS, CDR2 YFSETQ. The CDR3 runs to 12 residues. The V end was cut by 4 bases, the J end by 7 bases, with 8 bases between. The CDR3 DNA sequence: TGCGCCAGCAGCCTCAGGGGCGGGGAGCTGTTTTTT. Translation: CASSLRGGELFF.

The chain combines TRBV19 with TRBJ2-7; TRBD1 aligns across 10 bases. Per germline, CDR1 LNHDA and CDR2 SQIVND (reference sequence). The CDR3 sequence is 17 residues long. Trimming took 1 base from V and 1 from J; bases not matched to a gene: 7. The CDR3: CASSIGGQGTASYEQYF. The CDR3 DNA reads as TGTGCCAGTAGTATAGGGGGACAGGGGACGGCATCCTACGAGCAGTACTTC.

J is TRBJ2-7 and V is TRBV5-5; 7 nucleotides line up with TRBD1. The CDR3 sequence is 15 residues long. CDR1 and CDR2 (germline): SGHKS, YYEKEE (reference sequence). The V segment lost 2 bases and the J segment 3 bases; nucleotides outside the gene matches: 8. The CDR3 protein is CASSFQGTVDYEQYF. In nucleotides, the CDR3 is TGTGCCAGCAGCTTCCAGGGGACAGTTGACTACGAGCAGTACTTC.

This chain uses TRBV27 with TRBJ2-2; D is unclear. CDR1 is MNHEY, CDR2 SMNVEV, per germline (reference sequence). Trimming shortened V by 2 bases and J by 0 bases, and 7 bases separated the two germline ends. The CDR3 is 15 amino acids. The CDR3 sequence: CASSLNGANTGELFF. The CDR3 DNA reads as TGTGCCAGCAGTTTAAACGGCGCGAACACCGGGGAGCTGTTTTTT.

This chain joins TRBV28 and TRBJ2-1; 10 bases agree with TRBD2. The CDR3 covers 16 residues. V gave up 7 bases and J gave up 4 bases; unmatched junction bases: 10. The germline V gene encodes CDR1 MDHEN and CDR2 SYDVKM. This CDR3 reads CASTMRSGRAYNEQFF. CDR3 in DNA: TGTGCCAGCACCATGAGGAGCGGGAGGGCTTACAATGAGCAGTTCTTC.

V gene TRBV19 combines with J gene TRBJ2-7, with 9 positions matching TRBD1. The germline gives CDR1 LNHDA, CDR2 SQIVND (reference sequence). The CDR3 spans 13 residues. Trimming removed 10 bases from V and 2 bases from J; junction bases left unmatched: 6. CDR3 in amino acids: CATSWTGAYEQYF. CDR3 in DNA: TGTGCCACTTCATGGACAGGGGCCTACGAGCAGTACTTC.

The V and J genes are TRBV2 and TRBJ2-2; D is uncertain. The length of the CDR3 is 15 residues. Trimming stripped 1 base from V and 3 bases from J, with 9 bases between. Germline CDR1 and CDR2: SNHLY and FYNNEI. This chain's CDR3 is CASSEGVAYTGELFF. The CDR3, as DNA: TGTGCCAGCAGTGAAGGCGTAGCTTACACCGGGGAGCTGTTTTTT.

This sequence joins TRBV10-3 and TRBJ2-3; perhaps TRBD2 as D (5 bases). CDR3 size: 18 residues. With 0 bases removed from V and 0 bases from J, the gap between germline ends came to 16 bases. Germline V gives CDR1 ENHRY, CDR2 SYGVKD. The CDR3 nucleotides are TGTGCCATCAGTGAGTCGACCGACTACCCGATAAGCACAGATACGCAGTATTTT. As protein: CAISESTDYPISTDTQYF.

This clone was counted once. The J gene is TRBJ2-2, the V gene TRBV19; TRBD2 matches at 9 bases. Trimming removed 2 bases from V and 3 bases from J; junction bases left unmatched: 19. Germline V lookup: CDR1 LNHDA, CDR2 SQIVND (reference sequence). The CDR3 covers 21 residues. The CDR3 sequence is CASSIPVVWASGTAYTGELFF. The CDR3 DNA is TGTGCCAGTAGTATACCTGTGGTCTGGGCTAGCGGGACCGCCTACACCGGGGAGCTGTTTTTT.

This clone was seen at least ten times. CDR3 loop: CAISEKDYSGYTF. The CDR3 nucleotides are TGTGCCATCAGTGAGAAGGACTATTCCGGCTACACCTTC. The rearrangement links TRBV10-3 to TRBJ1-2; D is undetermined. The CDR3 runs to 13 residues. Germline V lookup: CDR1 ENHRY, CDR2 SYGVKD. The V end lost 2 bases, the J end lost 8 bases, and 12 bases lay between the germline ends.

The gene calls are TRBV27 and TRBJ2-3; D assignment may be TRBD1 or TRBD2 (5 bases each). CDR1 and CDR2 from the germline V gene are MNHEY and SMNVEV (reference sequence). Trimming pared 2 bases from V and 1 base from J, leaving 10 bases between. The CDR3 is made up of 15 amino acids. This CDR3 is CASSLLGTRTDTQYF. As DNA, the CDR3 is TGTGCCAGCAGTTTACTCGGGACCCGCACAGATACGCAGTATTTT.

The chain employs TRBV28 and TRBJ1-4, with D uncertain. In germline, CDR1 is MDHEN, CDR2 SYDVKM. The CDR3 extends over 15 amino acids. V lost 4 bases to trimming and J lost 5 bases, with 14 bases between them. In DNA form, the CDR3 reads TGTGCCAGCAGTTCGGTAGGTCACACGAATGAAAAACTGTTTTTT. Translating it yields CASSSVGHTNEKLFF.

This rearrangement joins TRBV10-3 to TRBJ2-5, with 8 bases identical to TRBD1. The CDR3 is 13 residues long. The ends lost 6 bases at V and 2 bases at J; junction bases unmatched: 2. Germline values: CDR1 ENHRY, CDR2 SYGVKD. DNA of the CDR3: TGTGCCATCAGCCGGGACAGGCAAGAGACCCAGTACTTC. Translation: CAISRDRQETQYF.

This chain links TRBV21-1 with TRBJ1-5; the DNA was not compared with TRBD1, the D call given in the table. TRBV21-1 is described as a pseudogene. CDR3 length: 14 residues. The CDR3 DNA reads as TGTGCCAGCAGCCGTGGACACTCCAATCAGCCCCAGCATTTT. Encoded protein: CASSRGHSNQPQHF.

V is TRBV4-1 and J is TRBJ2-4, with D uncertain. CDR1 and CDR2 from the germline V gene are MGHRA and YSYEKL. The length of the CDR3 is 16 residues. V was clipped by 0 bases and J by 0 bases, with 9 bases between them. CDR3 loop: CASSQDGELAKNIQYF. In DNA, the CDR3 is TGCGCCAGCAGCCAAGACGGAGAACTAGCCAAAAACATTCAGTACTTC.

The chain links TRBV19 to TRBJ2-3; the D is unclear. Germline values: CDR1 LNHDA, CDR2 SQIVND (reference sequence). Trimming removed 9 bases from V and 1 base from J, with 11 bases in between. This CDR3 comprises 13 residues. The CDR3 spells CASAQARTDTQYF. The CDR3, as DNA: TGTGCCAGCGCCCAGGCCCGCACAGATACGCAGTATTTT. Variable domain in full (rest from reference TRBV19 and TRBJ2-3): DGGITQSPKYLFRKEGQNVTLSCEQNLNHDAMYWYRQDPGQGLRLIYYSQIVNDFQKGDIAEGYSVSREKKESFPLTVTSAQKNPTAFYLCASAQARTDTQYFGPGTRLTVL.

The rearrangement uses TRBV15 and TRBJ2-5, with TRBD1 as a possible D gene (6 bases). CDR1 is LNHNV and CDR2 is YYDKDF in the germline V gene (reference sequence). CDR3 length: 15 residues. V lost 0 bases and J 2 bases, leaving 10 bases between the germline ends. This CDR3 is CATSRDHTGQETQYF. Written as DNA, the CDR3 is TGTGCCACCAGCAGAGACCACACAGGGCAAGAGACCCAGTACTTC.

The rearrangement joins TRBV5-5 to TRBJ1-4; D gene ambiguous. This CDR3 region has 14 residues. Germline CDR1 is SGHKS and CDR2 is YYEKEE (reference sequence). Trimming took off 2 bases at V and 5 bases at J, with 10 bases between the two ends. The CDR3 protein is CASSFQADNEKLFF. The CDR3 nucleotides read TGTGCCAGCAGCTTCCAGGCAGACAATGAAAAACTGTTTTTT. Drawing the rest from reference TRBV5-5 and TRBJ1-4, the complete variable domain is DAGVTQSPTHLIKTRGQQVTLRCSPISGHKSVSWYQQVLGQGPQFIFQYYEKEERGRGNFPDRFSARQFPNYSSELNVNALLLGDSALYLCASSFQADNEKLFFGSGTQLSVL.

V gene TRBV7-2 combines with J gene TRBJ1-1; D unresolved. CDR1 is SGHTA and CDR2 is FQGNSA in the germline V gene. The CDR3 has 15 residues. V lost 0 bases and J lost 4, with 12 bases in between. The CDR3 is CASSLAPGRTTEAFF. As DNA, the CDR3 is TGTGCCAGCAGCTTAGCTCCGGGCAGGACCACTGAAGCTTTCTTT.